The 12 T cell receptor beta chains given below trace back to one sample, sequenced in a study of blood T cell repertoires in COVID-19. Method: immunoSEQ multiplex PCR; TCRdb's copy keeps in-frame clones and lacks some. Of more than 450,000 clones in the sample, roughly 87% were seen once. Sequenced input: PBMCs or T cells enriched from blood (not recorded which). The source of these receptors is a woman under 30 who had recovered from COVID-19.

V gene TRBV7-2 combines with J gene TRBJ2-3; the match to TRBD2 covers 8 bases. With V trimmed by 1 base and J by 3 bases, 6 bases remained unmatched. Germline-derived CDR1 and CDR2 are SGHTA and FQGNSA. The CDR3 is 16 amino acids. The CDR3 coding sequence is TGTGCCAGCAGCTTAGGCGGGGGGTGGGGTACAGATACGCAGTATTTT. It translates to CASSLGGGWGTDTQYF.

There are a few counts of this clone. This same CDR3 is encoded by further DNA sequences in the sample. Here the CDR3 reads CAITDRLTYEQYF. In DNA form, the CDR3 reads TGTGCCATCACGGACAGGCTAACCTACGAGCAGTACTTC. The J gene is TRBJ2-7, the V gene TRBV2; 7 positions agree with TRBD1. The CDR3 spans 13 residues. In germline, CDR1 is SNHLY, CDR2 FYNNEI. V was clipped by 10 bases and J by 2 bases; unmatched bases: 8.

In this sample, this clone turned up a few times. CDR3 in amino acids: CAWSRGRYGYTF. DNA for the CDR3: TGTGCCTGGAGTCGGGGGAGATATGGCTACACCTTC. The V call is TRBV30, the J call TRBJ1-2; the D gene is possibly TRBD1 (5 bases). The CDR3 is 12 residues long. V lost 2 bases to trimming and J lost 5 bases, with 9 bases between them. Germline CDR1 and CDR2: GTSNPN and SVGIG (reference sequence).

The chain links TRBV5-1 to TRBJ1-1; unclear D gene. The CDR3 has 14 residues. Deletions cut 0 bases from V and 1 base from J, with 7 bases between. The V gene's germline CDR1 is SGHRS and CDR2 YFSETQ. CDR3 sequence (DNA): TGCGCCAGCAGCTTGGTTTACGGGAACACTGAAGCTTTCTTT. This sequence encodes CASSLVYGNTEAFF.

The rearrangement uses TRBV10-3 and TRBJ1-1, with a possible D match to TRBD1 (5 bases). CDR3 length: 14 amino acids. The V end was cut by 6 bases, the J end by 4 bases, with 15 bases between. The germline V gene has CDR1 ENHRY and CDR2 SYGVKD. The CDR3 nucleotides are TGTGCCATCAGGAAAGCCCTCAGGGCCACTGAAGCTTTCTTT. This gives the protein CAIRKALRATEAFF.

The chain links TRBV19 to TRBJ1-1, with D perhaps TRBD1 (5 bases). Germline V lookup: CDR1 LNHDA, CDR2 SQIVND (reference sequence). Trimming left V 5 bases short and J 2 bases short, with 9 bases between. This CDR3 has 13 residues. DNA of the CDR3: TGTGCCAGTAGTTGGGGCGGTAACACTGAAGCTTTCTTT. Its protein is CASSWGGNTEAFF.

The rearrangement joins TRBV5-5 to TRBJ1-1; the D gene is possibly TRBD1 (6 bases). The CDR3 extends over 16 amino acids. Deletions cut 2 bases from V and 0 bases from J, with 14 bases between. CDR1 and CDR2 (germline): SGHKS, YYEKEE (reference sequence). CDR3 amino acids: CASSFISGELNTEAFF. In DNA, the CDR3 is TGTGCCAGCAGCTTTATCTCAGGGGAGTTGAACACTGAAGCTTTCTTT.

The chain recombines TRBV18 with TRBJ2-5; D ambiguous. The V gene lost 6 bases and the J gene lost 1 base, with 3 bases spanning the gap. In germline, CDR1 is KGHSH, CDR2 LQKENI. The CDR3 length is 11 residues. The CDR3 spells CASSSQETQYF. CDR3 coding DNA: TGTGCCAGCTCCTCCCAAGAGACCCAGTACTTC.

The chain joins TRBV20-1 to TRBJ2-5; the match to TRBD1 covers 9 bases. V lost 3 bases, J lost 3 bases, and 11 bases stayed unmatched. The CDR3 has 16 residues. Germline CDR1 DFQATT, CDR2 SNEGSKA (reference sequence). The CDR3 region is CSASRAYRTGEETQYF. As DNA, the CDR3 is TGCAGTGCTAGTCGCGCTTACCGGACAGGGGAAGAGACCCAGTACTTC.

The chain recombines TRBV5-6 with TRBJ1-3; 8 bases line up with TRBD1. Germline V CDR1 and CDR2: SGHDT, YYEEEE. This CDR3 has 14 residues. V lost 4 bases and J lost 4; bases outside the gene matches: 4. The CDR3 region is CASSTRTGGNTIYF. CDR3 bases: TGTGCCAGCAGCACCCGGACAGGGGGAAACACCATATATTTT.

V gene TRBV15 combines with J gene TRBJ2-1; D perhaps matches TRBD2 (7 bases). CDR1 is LNHNV, CDR2 YYDKDF, per germline (reference sequence). V gave up 2 bases and J gave up 2 bases, with 10 bases separating them. This CDR3 spans 15 amino acids. CDR3 in amino acids: CATSRRGGAYNEQFF. The CDR3, as DNA: TGTGCCACCAGCAGAAGGGGGGGGGCCTACAATGAGCAGTTCTTC.

This chain uses TRBV6-6 with TRBJ2-2; unclear D gene. Between the trimmed V and J ends, which lost 2 bases and 5 bases, there was a span of 6 bases. This CDR3 is built from 13 residues. CDR1 is MNHNY, CDR2 SVGAGI, per germline (reference sequence). The CDR3 DNA reads as TGTGCCAGCAGTTACCACAAGACCGGGGAGCTGTTTTTT. This encodes CASSYHKTGELFF.